This TCR beta chain was recorded in a study of Graves' ophthalmopathy and Graves' hyperthyroidism. Overall study context: There was a collection of peripheral blood at initial diagnosis, before any treatment. Study findings and constraints: With more than 60% sensitivity and approximately 72% specificity, the model predicted ophthalmopathy progression.

With respect to this clonotype: Its matching antigen is unknown. This clone may be a read error of a much larger clone one base away.

Amplification from RNA transcripts yielded the TCR beta CDR3 regions. HTBI primers served in a first-round RT-PCR, which a second-round multiplex PCR followed. TCRdb independently ran MiXCR on the multiplex PCR reads; one entry per CDR3 protein. The sample includes some 750,000 distinct CDR3 sequences, about 44% of them seen just once. The CDR3 runs to 15 residues. The germline gives CDR1 SSHAT, CDR2 FNYEAQ (reference sequence). The TCR sequence derives from an adult man with Graves' ophthalmopathy. The material sequenced was peripheral blood. The V and J genes are TRBV7-7 and TRBJ2-5; TRBD2 matches at 7 bases. In DNA, the CDR3 is TGTGCTAGCAGCTTAGGCCTAGCGGAACAAGAGGCCCAGTACTTC. It yields the protein CASSLGLAEQEAQYF.